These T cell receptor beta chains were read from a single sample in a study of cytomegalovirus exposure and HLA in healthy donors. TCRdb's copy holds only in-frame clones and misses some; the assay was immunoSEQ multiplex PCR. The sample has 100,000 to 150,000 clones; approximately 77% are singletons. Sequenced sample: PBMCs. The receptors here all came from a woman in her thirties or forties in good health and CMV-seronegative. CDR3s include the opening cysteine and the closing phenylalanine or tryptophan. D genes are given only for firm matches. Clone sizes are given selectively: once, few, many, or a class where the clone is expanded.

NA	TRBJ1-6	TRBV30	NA	TGTGCCTGGAGTAGGGAGGGTCCAGAGACTAATTCACCCCTCCACTTT	CAWSREGPETNSPLHF
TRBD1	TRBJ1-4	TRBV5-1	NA	TGCGCCAGCAGGGGACAGGGGGCGCATGAAAAACTGTTTTTT	CASRGQGAHEKLFF
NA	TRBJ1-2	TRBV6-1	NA	TGTGCCAGCAGTGAATTAGAGGGACTGTATGGCTACACCTTC	CASSELEGLYGYTF
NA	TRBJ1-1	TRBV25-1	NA	TGTGCCAGCGTGGGCGGGTACACTGAAGCTTTCTTT	CASVGGYTEAFF
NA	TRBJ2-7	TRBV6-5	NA	TGTGCCAGCGACGCAGGGGGAGGATACGAGCAGTACTTC	CASDAGGGYEQYF
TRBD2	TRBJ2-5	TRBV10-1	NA	TGCGCCAGCAGTGAGTTCAGCGGGGGCCAAGAGACCCAGTACTTC	CASSEFSGGQETQYF
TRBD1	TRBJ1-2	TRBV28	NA	TGTGCCAGCAGTTCGGGACAGGGGGCGAGCTATGGCTACACCTTC	CASSSGQGASYGYTF
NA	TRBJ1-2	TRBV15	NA	TGTGCCACCAGCGCCCGAGGGGGGGAATGGCGTGGCTACACCTTC	CATSARGGEWRGYTF
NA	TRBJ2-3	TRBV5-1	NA	TGCGCCAGCAGCGTACACACAGATACGCAGTATTTT	CASSVHTDTQYF
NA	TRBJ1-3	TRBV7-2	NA	TGTGCCAGCAGCTTAGTTGGCCCTCAATCAGGAAACACCATATATTTT	CASSLVGPQSGNTIYF
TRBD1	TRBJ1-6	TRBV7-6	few	TGTGCCAGCAGCCTAGGGGGCTCGGGTCCACCCCTCCACTTT	CASSLGGSGPPLHF
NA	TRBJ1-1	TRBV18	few	TGTGCCAGCTCACCAGGGCCCGGCACTGAAGCTTTCTTT	CASSPGPGTEAFF
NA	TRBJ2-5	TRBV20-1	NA	TGCAGTGTCAGGATCCAAGAGACCCAGTACTTC	CSVRIQETQYF
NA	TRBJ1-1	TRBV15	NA	TGTGCCACCAGCAGAGATCAGATCGGGGTGAACACTGAAGCTTTCTTT	CATSRDQIGVNTEAFF
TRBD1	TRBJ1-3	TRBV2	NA	TGTGCCAGCAGTGCTCGCCGGGACAGAAGAGACACCATATATTTT	CASSARRDRRDTIYF
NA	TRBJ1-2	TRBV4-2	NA	TGTGCCAGCAGCCAAGAATCAGGCCAGAAGTACACCTTC	CASSQESGQKYTF
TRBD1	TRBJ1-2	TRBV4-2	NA	TGTGCCAGCAGCCAAGAAAGACAGGGTGCTAACTATGGCTACACCTTC	CASSQERQGANYGYTF
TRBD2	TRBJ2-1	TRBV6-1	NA	TGTGCCAGCAGTGCTTTGGGCGGGGGGGAATTCTCCTACAATGAGCAGTTCTTC	CASSALGGGEFSYNEQFF
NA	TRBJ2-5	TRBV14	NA	TGTGCCAGCAGCCAATCCGATTTGACACTCTCGGAGACCCAGTACTTC	CASSQSDLTLSETQYF
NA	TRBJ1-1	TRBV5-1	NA	TGCGCCAGCAGCTTGGAACCAGGGATCACTGAAGCTTTCTTT	CASSLEPGITEAFF
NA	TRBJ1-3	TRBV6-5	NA	TGTGCCAGCAGAGACAGCATCTTACTTCACGTTTTGTATTTT	CASRDSILLHVLYF
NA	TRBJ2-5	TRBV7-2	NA	TGTGCCAGCAGCTATGACCGACTCCAGGGAGAGACCCAGTACTTC	CASSYDRLQGETQYF
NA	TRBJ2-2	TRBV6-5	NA	TGTGCCAGCAGTTACGTACAGTTCACCGGGGAGCTGTTTTTT	CASSYVQFTGELFF
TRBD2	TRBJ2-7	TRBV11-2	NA	TGTGCCAGCAGCTTAACTAGCGGGGTAGGCGAGCAGTACTTC	CASSLTSGVGEQYF
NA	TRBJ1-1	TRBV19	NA	TGTGCCAGTAGTCCGTGGGCCCTGCACACTGAAGCTTTCTTT	CASSPWALHTEAFF
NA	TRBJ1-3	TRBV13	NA	TGTGCCAGCAGCTTTCAGGACTCTGGAAACACCATATATTTT	CASSFQDSGNTIYF
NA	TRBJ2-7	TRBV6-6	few	TGTGCCAGCAGTCATAACCTGGGGGGCTACGAGCAGTACTTC	CASSHNLGGYEQYF
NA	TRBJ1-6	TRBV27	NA	TGTGCCAGCAGTTTTCGGCAGGGAGGTTCACCCCTCCACTTT	CASSFRQGGSPLHF
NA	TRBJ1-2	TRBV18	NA	TGTGCCAGCTCGCAGCAGGGCGCTAACTATGGCTACACCTTC	CASSQQGANYGYTF
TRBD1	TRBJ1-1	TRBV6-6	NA	TGTGCCAGCAGTAACGGAGGACAGGGTGAAGCTTTCTTT	CASSNGGQGEAFF
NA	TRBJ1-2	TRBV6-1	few	TGTGCCAGCAGTGAAGCAGGGGTTTCTGGCTACACCTTC	CASSEAGVSGYTF
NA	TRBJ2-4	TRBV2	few	TGTGCCAGCAGTGAAGGAGAGCAACGCAAAAACATTCAGTACTTC	CASSEGEQRKNIQYF
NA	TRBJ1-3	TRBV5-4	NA	TGTGCCAGCAGCTCCACCACAGGGAACTCTGGAAACACCATATATTTT	CASSSTTGNSGNTIYF
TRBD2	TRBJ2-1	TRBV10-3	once	TGTGCCATCAGTAAGATGACTAGCGGGGGGCCAAATGAGCAGTTCTTC	CAISKMTSGGPNEQFF